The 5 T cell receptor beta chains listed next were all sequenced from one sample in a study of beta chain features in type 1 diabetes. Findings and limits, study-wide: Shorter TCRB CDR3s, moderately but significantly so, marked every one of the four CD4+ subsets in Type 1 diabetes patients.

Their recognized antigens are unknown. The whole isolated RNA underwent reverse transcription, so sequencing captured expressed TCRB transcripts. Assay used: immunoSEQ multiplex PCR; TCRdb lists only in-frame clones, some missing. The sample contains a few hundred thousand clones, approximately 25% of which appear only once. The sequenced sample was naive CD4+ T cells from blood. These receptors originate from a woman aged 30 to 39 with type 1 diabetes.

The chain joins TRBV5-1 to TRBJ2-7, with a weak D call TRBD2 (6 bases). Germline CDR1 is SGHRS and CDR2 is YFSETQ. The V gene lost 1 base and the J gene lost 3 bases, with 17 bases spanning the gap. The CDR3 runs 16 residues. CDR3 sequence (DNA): TGCGCCAGCAGCTTGCTACGGGACCGCGGGGACTACGAGCAGTACTTC. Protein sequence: CASSLLRDRGDYEQYF. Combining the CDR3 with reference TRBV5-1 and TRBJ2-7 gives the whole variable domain KAGVTQTPRYLIKTRGQQVTLSCSPISGHRSVSWYQQTPGQGLQFLFEYFSETQRNKGNFPGRFSGRQFSNSRSEMNVSTLELGDSALYLCASSLLRDRGDYEQYFGPGTRLTVT.

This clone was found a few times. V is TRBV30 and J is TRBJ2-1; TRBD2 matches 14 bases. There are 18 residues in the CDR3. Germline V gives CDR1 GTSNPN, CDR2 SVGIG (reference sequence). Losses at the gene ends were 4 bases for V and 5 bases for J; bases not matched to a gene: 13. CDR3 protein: CAWMGKGLAGVRHNEQFF. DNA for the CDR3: TGTGCCTGGATGGGCAAGGGACTAGCGGGAGTCAGGCACAATGAGCAGTTCTTC.

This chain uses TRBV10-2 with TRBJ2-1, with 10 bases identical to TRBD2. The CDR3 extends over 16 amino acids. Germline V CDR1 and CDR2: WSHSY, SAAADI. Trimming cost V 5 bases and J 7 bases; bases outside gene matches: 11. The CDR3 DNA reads TGCGCCAGCAGTCAACGACTAGCGGGCGGTATAAATGAGCAGTTCTTC. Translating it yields CASSQRLAGGINEQFF.

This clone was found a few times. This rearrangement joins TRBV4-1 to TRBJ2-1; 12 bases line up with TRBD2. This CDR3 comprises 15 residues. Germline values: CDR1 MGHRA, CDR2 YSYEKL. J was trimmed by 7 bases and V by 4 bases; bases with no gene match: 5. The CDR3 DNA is TGCGCCAGCAGCCCGACTAGCGGGAGCGGAAATGAGCAGTTCTTC. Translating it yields CASSPTSGSGNEQFF.

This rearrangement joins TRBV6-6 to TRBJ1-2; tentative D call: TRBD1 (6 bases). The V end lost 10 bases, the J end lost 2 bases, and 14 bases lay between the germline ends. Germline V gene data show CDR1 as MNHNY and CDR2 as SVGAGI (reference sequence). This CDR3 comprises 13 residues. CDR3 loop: CATQIGGNYGYTF. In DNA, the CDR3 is TGTGCCACACAAATTGGGGGCAACTATGGCTACACCTTC.